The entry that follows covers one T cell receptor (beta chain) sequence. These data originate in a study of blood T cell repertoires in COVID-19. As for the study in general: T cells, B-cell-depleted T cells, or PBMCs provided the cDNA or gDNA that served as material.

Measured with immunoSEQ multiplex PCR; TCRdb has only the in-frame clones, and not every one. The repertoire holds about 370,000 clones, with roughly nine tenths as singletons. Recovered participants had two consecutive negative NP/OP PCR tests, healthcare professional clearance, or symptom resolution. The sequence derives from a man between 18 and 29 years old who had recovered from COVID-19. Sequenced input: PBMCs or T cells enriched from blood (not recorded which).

The CDR3 spells CASGATGSHQPQHF. As DNA, the CDR3 is TGTGCTAGTGGAGCCACAGGGTCACATCAGCCCCAGCATTTT. The rearrangement uses TRBV12-5 and TRBJ1-5; tentative D call: TRBD1 (6 bases). The V and J ends lost 6 bases and 5 bases respectively, with 14 bases between them. Per germline, CDR1 LGHNT and CDR2 FRNRAP. There are 14 residues in the CDR3. Using reference TRBV12-5 and TRBJ1-5 for the parts outside the CDR3, the full variable domain is DARVTQTPRHKVTEMGQEVTMRCQPILGHNTVFWYRQTMMQGLELLAYFRNRAPLDDSGMPKDRFSAEMPDATLATLKIQPSEPRDSAVYFCASGATGSHQPQHFGDGTRLSIL.